These T cell receptor beta chains were read from a single sample in a study of blood T cell repertoires in COVID-19. TCRdb keeps only in-frame clones here, not all; method: immunoSEQ multiplex PCR. The repertoire holds 55,000 to 70,000 clones, nearly 90% seen once, with about 3.5% in the top ten. The specimen was peripheral blood. All receptors derive from a woman between 45 and 60 years old with COVID-19, enrolled during active disease. Both conserved end residues are part of each CDR3. D genes are given only for firm matches. Where a row states a size, it is once, few, many or the class of an expanded clone; other rows omit it.

v_call,clone_size,j_call,d_call,cdr3_nt,cdr3_aa
TRBV9,NA,TRBJ1-4,TRBD1,TGTGCCAGCAGCGTAGGTACAGGGGGTTTGGAAAAACTGTTTTTT,CASSVGTGGLEKLFF
TRBV6-5,NA,TRBJ2-2,NA,TGTGCCAGCAGTCCACAGGGTACCGGGGAGCTGTTTTTT,CASSPQGTGELFF
TRBV11-3,NA,TRBJ2-1,NA,TGTGCCAGCAGCTTCAACAGGGTAGGGAATGAGCAGTTCTTC,CASSFNRVGNEQFF
TRBV19,few,TRBJ1-1,NA,TGTGCCAGTAGTATAAGGCCGGGACAGAACACTGAAGCTTTCTTT,CASSIRPGQNTEAFF
TRBV5-1,NA,TRBJ1-4,NA,TGCGCCAGCAGCTTGGCGGCAGCCAATACAGGCAATGAAAAACTGTTTTTT,CASSLAAANTGNEKLFF
TRBV5-4,NA,TRBJ2-3,TRBD1,TGTGCCAGCAGCGCGGGGACAGGGGCAGATACGCAGTATTTT,CASSAGTGADTQYF
TRBV6-6,NA,TRBJ2-1,TRBD1,TGTGCCAGCAGTTGTGGGACAGCCTGTTGGAATGAGCAGTTCTTC,CASSCGTACWNEQFF
TRBV6-5,few,TRBJ1-1,TRBD1,TGTGCCAGCAGTTACTCGAACAGGGGGAAAACTGAAGCTTTCTTT,CASSYSNRGKTEAFF
TRBV6-5,once,TRBJ1-3,NA,TGTGCCAGCATGAGGACACTTTCCTCTGGAAACACCATATATTTT,CASMRTLSSGNTIYF
TRBV4-1,NA,TRBJ2-1,TRBD2,TGCGCCAGCAGCCAAGATGTCCCTAGCGGTCCCTCACTTCACTACAATGAGCAGTTCTTC,CASSQDVPSGPSLHYNEQFF
TRBV5-1,NA,TRBJ2-5,NA,TGCGCCAGCAGCTTGGATGGGGCCCGCCAAGAGACCCAGTACTTC,CASSLDGARQETQYF
TRBV10-3,NA,TRBJ1-5,NA,TGTGCCATCAGTCCGGGGTGGGGTCAGCCCCAGCATTTT,CAISPGWGQPQHF
TRBV4-1,NA,TRBJ2-5,NA,TGCGCCAGCGCCCCAGGAGGGGGAGGGGAGACCCAGTACTTC,CASAPGGGGETQYF
TRBV21-1,few,TRBJ2-7,NA,TGTGCCAGCAGCAAAGGGGCAGGGTCTCCCTACGAGCAGTACTTC,CASSKGAGSPYEQYF
TRBV2,NA,TRBJ2-1,TRBD2,TGTGCCAGCGCCTCACTAGCGGCATCCACATACAATGAGCAGTTCTTC,CASASLAASTYNEQFF
TRBV5-1,NA,TRBJ2-3,TRBD1,TGCGCCAGCACCCACCGGGACAGACGCACAGATACGCAGTATTTT,CASTHRDRRTDTQYF
TRBV2,NA,TRBJ2-5,TRBD2,TGTGCCAGCAGTGAGGGACTAGCCCCAGAGACCCAGTACTTC,CASSEGLAPETQYF
TRBV5-7,NA,TRBJ2-3,NA,TGTGCCAGCAGCTTGGTGAAGCGGAGCACAGATACGCAGTATTTT,CASSLVKRSTDTQYF
TRBV7-7,NA,TRBJ1-3,NA,TGTGCTAGCAGCCCGGGGGGGTACGGAAACACCATATATTTT,CASSPGGYGNTIYF
TRBV11-2,NA,TRBJ1-6,NA,TGTGCCAGCAGCTTAACCGGGGGGCTCCGCTCCTATAATTCACCCCTCCACTTT,CASSLTGGLRSYNSPLHF
TRBV24-1,NA,TRBJ2-2,TRBD1,TGTGCCACCAGTGAGGACAGGGCTTTTGACACCGGGGAGCTGTTTTTT,CATSEDRAFDTGELFF
TRBV3-1/TRBV3-2,once,TRBJ2-1,TRBD2,TGTGCCAGCAGCCAAAGTCAGAGCGGGAGTGGATTCTTC,CASSQSQSGSGFF
TRBV4-3,NA,TRBJ2-1,TRBD1,TGCGCCAGCAGCGTTCTGGGGACAGACAATGAGCAGTTCTTC,CASSVLGTDNEQFF
TRBV19,NA,TRBJ2-7,NA,TGTGCCAGTGGGCGGGGAGCCTACGAGCAGTACTTC,CASGRGAYEQYF
TRBV29-1,NA,TRBJ1-1,TRBD1,TGCAGCGTTCGACAGGGGGACACTGAAGCTTTCTTT,CSVRQGDTEAFF
TRBV19,NA,TRBJ2-7,NA,TGTGCCAGCGGCGGGACCACCTACGAGCAGTACTTC,CASGGTTYEQYF
TRBV6-5,NA,TRBJ2-3,TRBD2,TGTGCCAGCAGTTACCGGGCGGGAGGCACAGATACGCAGTATTTT,CASSYRAGGTDTQYF
TRBV28,NA,TRBJ1-6,NA,TGTGCCAGCAGTTTACTACGCTCCTATAATTCACCCCTCCACTTT,CASSLLRSYNSPLHF
TRBV28,NA,TRBJ1-1,NA,TGTGCCAGCAGTTTATCCTTAGGGGATGGCACTGAAGCTTTCTTT,CASSLSLGDGTEAFF
TRBV6-1,once,TRBJ1-5,TRBD1,TGTGCCAGCGGTGAAGGGGGCCGCAATCAGCCCCAGCATTTT,CASGEGGRNQPQHF
TRBV3-1/TRBV3-2,NA,TRBJ1-1,TRBD1,TGTGCCAGCAACCCGGGACAGGGGAACACTGAAGCTTTCTTT,CASNPGQGNTEAFF
TRBV30,NA,TRBJ1-6,NA,TGTGCCTGGACGGCGACAGCTTCGGATTCACCCCTCCACTTT,CAWTATASDSPLHF
TRBV19,once,TRBJ2-1,NA,TGTGCCAGTAGTCCCCAGTGGGCGTACAATGAGCAGTTCTTC,CASSPQWAYNEQFF
TRBV4-3,NA,TRBJ1-4,NA,TGCGCCAGCAGCCATCGCGGGACGGACAATGAAAAACTGTTTTTT,CASSHRGTDNEKLFF
TRBV11-2,once,TRBJ1-3,NA,TGTGCCAGCAGCCGAGGGCCGAGCTCTGGAAACACCATATATTTT,CASSRGPSSGNTIYF
TRBV11-1,NA,TRBJ2-3,TRBD2,TGTGCCAGCAGCTTAGCGGGAGGGCCACATTTT,CASSLAGGPHF
TRBV5-1,NA,TRBJ2-7,TRBD2,TGCGCCAGCAGCTACTTAACGGGAGGAGACGAGCAGTACTTC,CASSYLTGGDEQYF
TRBV5-4,NA,TRBJ2-5,NA,TGTGCCAGCAGCTTGGTCGGGGGTGAAGAGACCCAGTACTTC,CASSLVGGEETQYF
TRBV7-8,NA,TRBJ2-1,TRBD2,TGTGCCAGCAGTCGGACTAGCGCTAGCTCCTACAATGAGCAGTTCTTC,CASSRTSASSYNEQFF
TRBV7-9,medium-sized,TRBJ1-1,NA,TGTGCCAGCGAAGGGGGGAACACTGAAGCTTTCTTT,CASEGGNTEAFF
TRBV12-3/TRBV12-4,NA,TRBJ1-1,NA,TGTGCCAGCAGTACAACAGTGAACACTGAAGCTTTCTTT,CASSTTVNTEAFF
TRBV5-6,NA,TRBJ2-2,TRBD2,TGTGCCAGCAGCTTTACCGTCGGGGCGGGAGTTAGTACCGGGGAGCTGTTTTTT,CASSFTVGAGVSTGELFF
TRBV30,NA,TRBJ1-1,TRBD1,TGTGCCTGGAGGCCACAGGGGGACGGAGCTGAAGCTTTCTTT,CAWRPQGDGAEAFF
TRBV13,NA,TRBJ2-7,TRBD2,TGTGCCAGCAGCTTAAGACTAGCGGGAGCCAACGAGCAGTACTTC,CASSLRLAGANEQYF
TRBV6-6,NA,TRBJ2-1,TRBD2,TGTGCCAGCAGTCGCCCTTACGGGGGGACTAGCGGGAGAACAAATGAGCAGTTCTTC,CASSRPYGGTSGRTNEQFF
TRBV7-9,NA,TRBJ1-5,NA,TGTGCCAGCAGCCACAGCGGGGGACAGCCCCAGCATTTT,CASSHSGGQPQHF
TRBV4-3,NA,TRBJ2-7,TRBD2,TGCGCCAGCAGCCAAGATAGGCAGGGAGGGTACGAGCAGTACTTC,CASSQDRQGGYEQYF
TRBV5-1,NA,TRBJ2-5,TRBD2,TGCGCCAGCAGTGGGGGACTAGCGGGATCATACCGGGGAGAGACCCAGTACTTC,CASSGGLAGSYRGETQYF
TRBV7-6,NA,TRBJ2-2,TRBD1,TGTGCCAGCAGCTCGGACAGGGGAGACACCGGGGAGCTGTTTTTT,CASSSDRGDTGELFF
TRBV12-3/TRBV12-4,once,TRBJ1-2,NA,TGTGCCAGCAGTTTATCGGGGAACCATGGCTACACCTTC,CASSLSGNHGYTF
TRBV2,NA,TRBJ2-7,NA,TGTGCCAGCAGAGATAGCGATCACTCCTACGAGCAGTACTTC,CASRDSDHSYEQYF
TRBV2,NA,TRBJ1-1,NA,TGTGCCAGCAGTGCTATGACTGAAGCTTTCTTT,CASSAMTEAFF
TRBV19,NA,TRBJ2-7,TRBD1,TGTGCCAGTAGTATCGGGACAGGGGGATACGAGCAGTACTTC,CASSIGTGGYEQYF
TRBV3-1/TRBV3-2,NA,TRBJ2-1,TRBD2,TGTGCCAGCAGCCACCGGGCGGGAGTTAAGTCCAATGAGCAGTTCTTC,CASSHRAGVKSNEQFF
TRBV18,once,TRBJ2-1,TRBD2,TGTGCCAGCTCACCACCGGCTAGCGGCAATGAGCAGTTCTTC,CASSPPASGNEQFF
TRBV5-1,NA,TRBJ2-7,TRBD2,TGCGCCAGCAGCTCCGGGACTAGTGACTCCGAGCAGTACTTC,CASSSGTSDSEQYF
TRBV2,NA,TRBJ2-2,TRBD2,TGTGCCAGCACGATTGGGACTAGTACCGGGGAGCTGTTTTTT,CASTIGTSTGELFF
TRBV2,NA,TRBJ2-5,NA,TGTGCCAGCAGTGATGTGTTGGGGGGTCGGCAAGAGACCCAGTACTTC,CASSDVLGGRQETQYF